The clone carrying this T cell receptor beta chain was counted a single time. The table came from immunoSEQ multiplex PCR; TCRdb's copy has only in-frame clones and leaves some out. The sample consists of 60,000 or so clones, about four fifths of them appearing once. The sample comes from a study of blood T cell repertoires in COVID-19. Study-level background: The United States, Italy and Spain supplied acute and convalescent COVID-19 samples.

The sample comprised peripheral blood. This TCR was sampled from a human donor in a cohort sampled during active COVID-19.

Written as DNA, the CDR3 is TGCAGCGTCACTGAGGAGCGGGAAAAACTGTTTTTT. Amino acids: CSVTEEREKLFF. The chain has TRBV29-1 and TRBJ1-4; D unclear. The CDR3 runs to 12 residues. Trimming left V 6 bases short and J 8 bases short, with 13 bases between. Germline V gives CDR1 SQVTM, CDR2 ANQGSEA.